This T cell receptor (beta chain) was observed in a study of blood T cells in healthy people across ages (dated by TCRdb to between 2014 and 2017). Turning to the overall study: In model experiments, roughly one uniquely barcoded TCR beta cDNA molecule per two T cells was captured by template switching. Four age groups were formed from the donors: young (average 16 years), middle-aged (approximately 40), aged (roughly 58) and long-lived (about 75). Donors of different ages were randomly distributed across sequencing lanes to avoid experimental bias. Two additional independent replicas of 1 million unique cDNA reads from the same blood draw were analyzed for two donors (one aged 18 to 30 and one aged 80 or older). The study measured age-related changes in TCR beta repertoire diversity using deep sequencing normalized with unique cDNA molecular identifiers.

Systemically healthy Caucasian individuals from Russia, 35 to 40 in total and aged roughly 6 to 100 years, were included as donors. Each donor gave roughly 9.5 milliliters of peripheral blood, collected into EDTA-treated Vacutainer tubes. Ficoll-Paque density-gradient centrifugation was used to isolate PBMCs, with at least 6.5 million per sample. Total RNA was extracted from PBMCs with Trizol reagent, with at least 5.5 micrograms obtained per sample. Naive CD45RAhigh/CD27high T cell percentages were measured by flow cytometry on a PBMC aliquot from every donor. This clonotype showed up many times. Its binding antigen is unknown. Base quality data are lacking; no much larger clone is found one base away. The research as a whole found: Donor CMV infection status was unknown, potentially confounding age-related changes in expanded clonotypes. Total diversity estimates from one million sequenced T cells were considered lower bounds and underestimates. Observed TCR beta diversity correlated strongly with the percentage of naive T cells measured by flow cytometry. Conclusive comparison of naive and antigen-experienced compartments was prevented by the profiling of bulk unsorted PBMCs. The long-lived group showed more naive CD4+ T cells, fewer expanded clones and increased TCR diversity than the aged group, suggesting age selection. As age increased, observed TCR beta diversity per million T cells dropped in a roughly linear way, and a significant reduction was already evident by age about 40.

The protocol used for the library was 5' RACE. The sample was run on an Illumina HiSeq 2500. A second roughly 7 to 11 cycle PCR used a sample-barcoded 5' primer and a J-beta primer mix. A template-switch 5' adaptor carrying 12 random nucleotides introduced a unique molecular identifier onto each TCR beta cDNA molecule. Each sample yielded at least 2.5 million CDR3-containing paired-end reads. First-strand cDNA synthesis was performed from all RNA using the Mint cDNA synthesis kit, with priming by a TRBC-specific oligonucleotide. After uracil-DNA glycosylase treatment, a first 18-cycle PCR used universal primers M1SS and BC2_uni_R on all cDNA. In the source study's methods: For normalization, 1 million high-quality reads, each with a distinct molecular identifier, were randomly selected from each sample. Instead of being binned into consensus sequences, reads that shared molecular identifiers were thrown out. MiTCR, run with a Q25 quality threshold and the strictest error-elimination algorithm, handled CDR3 identification, clonotype clustering and error correction. Lower-bound total TCR beta diversity was estimated with a nonparametric unseen species model using Euler transformation. TCRdb reworked the public reads: Q25 trimming with fastp, MiXCR clone assembly, productive beta chains retained. Rows are unified per CDR3 protein, each entry keeping the most common DNA and genes. The V and J calls follow TCRdb's processing rather than the paper's. This sample has fewer than 950,000 distinct CDR3 sequences in its table, and 35% to 40% of those were observed once. The ten largest clones capture 10% to 15% of the sample.

The CDR3 holds 18 amino acids from the cysteine to the phenylalanine. The entry retains the CDR3 DNA only, 54 bases that are in frame from base 1. V trim: 1 base; J trim: 2 bases; unmatched bases: 9. This chain joins TRBV12-3 or TRBV12-4 to TRBJ2-5, and TRBD2 aligns with 11 junction nucleotides. The TCR originated in a man aged 18 to 29 in good health. The sequencing sample was made of blood. In nucleotides, the sequence is TGTGCCAGCAGTTTAGGGCTAGCGGGGGGAGTTAGGCAAGAGACCCAGTACTTC. Translated, it gives CASSLGLAGGVRQETQYF.